This TCR beta chain emerged from a study of technical replicates of blood from a handful of donors. CDR1 MNHNS and CDR2 SASEGT come from the germline V gene. The CDR3 has 15 amino acids. The germline V and J ends were trimmed by 4 bases and 2 bases, with 13 bases remaining between them. Libraries were prepared by immunoSEQ multiplex PCR; TCRdb keeps only in-frame clonotypes and omits some of them. The sample shows about 75,000 clones, around 97% of them seen only once. V gene TRBV6-1 combines with J gene TRBJ2-3, with D tentatively TRBD1 (6 bases). The sample comprised T cells isolated from PBMCs. This receptor was obtained from a human donor in good health. The CDR3 coding sequence is TGTGCCAGCAGTGGCCGGACAGTCTTCACAGATACGCAGTATTTT. This encodes CASSGRTVFTDTQYF.